This entry concerns a single T cell receptor beta chain. Its antigen is as yet unknown. The entry originates in a study of brain T cells in children with intractable seizures. Points from the study as a whole: Pre-surgery blood may have been undersampled, hiding some clones. Patients' HCMV serostatus was unknown; virus specificity rests on CDR3 similarity alone.

CDR3 length: 15 amino acids. Germline lookup yields CDR1 LNHDA and CDR2 SQIVND (reference sequence). V shed 5 bases and J 0 bases; nucleotides not matched to a gene: 7. Some clones are missing from TCRdb's copy, which holds only in-frame ones; the method was immunoSEQ multiplex PCR. This repertoire shows 300,000 to 400,000 clones, 93% found once; its top ten account for 4.5% to 7%. Time point in this sample: blood from clinic visit 5 months post-surgery; TSC patient then seizure free. The sequenced cases were selected for having the highest brain T cell transcript signatures. Before surgery, patients took at least one anti-epileptic drug.

The receptor was derived from a boy younger than two with tuberous sclerosis and intractable seizures. The chain joins TRBV19 to TRBJ2-7, with 7 bases fitting TRBD1. The input for sequencing was peripheral blood, taken about 5 months after surgery. The CDR3 nucleotides read TGTGCCAGTAGTGTGGGGACAGCGAGCTCCTACGAGCAGTACTTC. This codes for CASSVGTASSYEQYF.